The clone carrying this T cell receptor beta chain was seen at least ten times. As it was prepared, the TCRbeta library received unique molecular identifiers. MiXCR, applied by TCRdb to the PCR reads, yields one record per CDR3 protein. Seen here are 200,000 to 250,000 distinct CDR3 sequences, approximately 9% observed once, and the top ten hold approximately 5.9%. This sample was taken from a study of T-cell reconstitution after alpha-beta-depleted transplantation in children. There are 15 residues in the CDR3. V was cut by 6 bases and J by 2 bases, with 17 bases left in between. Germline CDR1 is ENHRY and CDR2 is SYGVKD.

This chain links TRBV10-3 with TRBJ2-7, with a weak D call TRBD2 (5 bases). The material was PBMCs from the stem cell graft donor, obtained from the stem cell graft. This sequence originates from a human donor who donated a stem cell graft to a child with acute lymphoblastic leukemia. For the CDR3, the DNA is TGTGCCATCAGATCGACCTTGAGCGGTACCTACGAGCAGTACTTC. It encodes CAIRSTLSGTYEQYF.